This entry concerns a single T cell receptor (beta chain). Antigen specificity is unknown. This entry belongs to a study of cytomegalovirus exposure and HLA in healthy donors. Looking at the study overall: Among the 300 to 500 donors who were genotyped, about 84% fell in the genetic ancestry cluster that is associated with self-reported Caucasian donors. The study's findings and limits: The records held CMV serostatus as the only immune exposure information. Cytomegalovirus status was reportedly diagnosed by the classifier with high sensitivity and specificity. A list of approximately 160 TCR beta chains associated with cytomegalovirus was given.

With 60 Vbeta and 13 Jbeta primers, the PCR was carried out. Using immunoSEQ multiplex PCR, the repertoire was profiled, and TCRdb retains in-frame clones only, with some absent. The sample shows some 170,000 clones, 70% to 80% of them seen only once. The CDR3 loop spans 14 amino acids. V dropped 7 bases and J dropped 11 bases, with 23 bases sitting between them. Germline CDR1 and CDR2: MNHNS and SASEGT. The sequenced sample consisted of PBMCs. The chain carries TRBV6-1 and TRBJ2-5; possible D gene TRBD2, 6 bases. The clonotype originates from a woman aged 55-69 years in good health and CMV-seropositive. The CDR3: CASIGLLRYEEQYF. The DNA for the CDR3 is TGTGCCAGCATCGGACTACTCCGCTACGAGGAGCAGTACTTC.